The table lists the clone carrying this T cell receptor (beta chain) with a count of one. The repertoire was sequenced with immunoSEQ multiplex PCR; TCRdb's copy has only in-frame clones and lacks some. This sample has over a million clones, with 70% to 80% found just once. Trimming cost V 3 bases and J 4 bases; bases outside gene matches: 4. Germline CDR1 is LNHDA and CDR2 is SQIVND (reference sequence). The CDR3 covers 14 residues. This sample stems from a study of shared clonotypes between healthy human individuals. Sequencing was performed on memory CD4+ T cells from PBMCs. Subset here: CD45RA-negative fraction. This receptor was identified in a man aged 18 to 29 in good health. Some clones in this sample may be carry-over from other donors' samples. The gene calls are TRBV19 and TRBJ2-7; 9 bases agree with TRBD1. The CDR3 reads CASSMGQGPYEQYF. The CDR3 DNA sequence: TGTGCCAGTAGTATGGGACAGGGACCGTACGAGCAGTACTTC.